This entry features one TCR beta chain sequence. Its antigen remains unidentified. The data stem from a study of blood T cells in healthy people across ages. Study-wide points: Any changes in expanded clonotypes were possibly confounded, as donor CMV status remained unknown.

A J-beta primer mix and a sample-barcoded 5' primer were used in a second PCR of about 7 to 12 cycles. TCRdb reprocessed the 5' RACE reads via MiXCR and lists one record per CDR3 protein. The sample contains hundreds of thousands of distinct CDR3 sequences, about 30% of which appear only once. V lost 7 bases, J lost 4 bases, and 12 bases lay in between. Germline V gene lookup returns CDR1 SQVTM and CDR2 ANQGSEA. The CDR3 is 12 residues long. The origin of this receptor is an elderly woman in good health. V and J are TRBV29-1 and TRBJ2-3; D unclear. The sequenced material came from blood. The CDR3 sequence: CSAGPKADTQYF. DNA of the CDR3: TGCAGCGCCGGTCCTAAGGCAGATACGCAGTATTTT.